The 10 T cell receptor beta chains below were found in one sample sequenced in a study of blood T cells in healthy people across ages. Primed by a sample-barcoded 5' primer and a J-beta primer mix, a second PCR proceeded for about 7 to 11 cycles. TCRdb reprocessed the 5' RACE reads via MiXCR and lists one record per CDR3 protein. Counted here are some 550,000 distinct CDR3 sequences, around 48% occurring once; the ten biggest clones make up 20% to 25%. Sequences were obtained from blood. These receptors were collected from an elderly man in good health.

The chain uses TRBV5-5 and TRBJ2-7, with D possibly TRBD1 on 6 matching bases. The V end lost 4 bases, the J end lost 1 base, and 15 bases lay between the germline ends. The CDR3 extends over 15 amino acids. Germline V CDR1 and CDR2: SGHKS, YYEKEE (reference sequence). The CDR3 loop is CASSGQTSRSYEQYF. The CDR3 DNA reads as TGTGCCAGCAGCGGACAGACCTCGCGGTCCTACGAGCAGTACTTC. The entire variable domain, with the rest obtained from reference TRBV5-5 and TRBJ2-7, is as follows: DAGVTQSPTHLIKTRGQQVTLRCSPISGHKSVSWYQQVLGQGPQFIFQYYEKEERGRGNFPDRFSARQFPNYSSELNVNALLLGDSALYLCASSGQTSRSYEQYFGPGTRLTVT.

This rearrangement joins TRBV5-5 to TRBJ2-1; 9 nucleotides align to TRBD2. This CDR3 has 15 amino acids. V dropped 4 bases and J dropped 10; count of bases not matched to a gene: 12. Germline assignment: CDR1 SGHKS and CDR2 YYEKEE (reference sequence). CDR3 nucleotides: TGTGCCAGCAGCACCGGACTAGCGACCTCCTACGAGCAGTTCTTC. Its translation: CASSTGLATSYEQFF.

A remark on this clonotype: This may arise from a read error, as a much more abundant clone is one base away. The rearrangement links TRBV29-1 to TRBJ1-5, with 7 bases lining up with TRBD1. Germline trimming cut 0 bases from V and 7 bases from J; bases unmatched to any gene: 6. This CDR3 region has 14 residues. Germline V lookup: CDR1 SQVTM, CDR2 ANQGSEA. The CDR3 region has the DNA TGCAGCGTTGAAGAAACAGGGGTTGGACAGCCCCAGCATTTT. Protein sequence: CSVEETGVGQPQHF.

J is TRBJ2-2 and V is TRBV7-9; 8 nucleotides match TRBD2. Germline-derived CDR1 and CDR2 are SEHNR and FQNEAQ (reference sequence). The J segment lost 7 bases and the V segment lost 5 bases, leaving 12 bases of the junction unmatched. The CDR3 consists of 16 residues. The CDR3 protein is CASSPGVSGVVGELFF. The CDR3 region has the DNA TGTGCCAGCAGCCCCGGGGTTAGCGGGGTTGTCGGGGAGCTGTTTTTT.

The chain is built from TRBV20-1 and TRBJ2-3, with 8 bases fitting TRBD1. CDR1 and CDR2 from the germline V gene are DFQATT and SNEGSKA (reference sequence). The length of the CDR3 is 20 residues. Trimming cost V 1 base and J 2 bases; bases outside gene matches: 20. The CDR3 DNA is TGCAGTGCTAGAGGCGGTCGAGTTGGCAGGGGGCGTCGTGTCACAGATACGCAGTATTTT. The encoded protein is CSARGGRVGRGRRVTDTQYF.

There are many counts of this clonotype. The chain couples TRBV20-1 to TRBJ2-5; tentatively, D is TRBD1 (5 bases). V was shortened by 4 bases and J by 5 bases, with 23 bases between the two germline ends. Germline V gives CDR1 DFQATT, CDR2 SNEGSKA (reference sequence). The CDR3 length is 16 residues. The CDR3 is CSAIPFGQDLRETQYF. DNA for the CDR3: TGCAGTGCTATCCCCTTCGGACAAGACTTGAGGGAGACCCAGTACTTC.

The gene calls are TRBV28 and TRBJ2-3; no firm D call. Germline CDR1 and CDR2: MDHEN and SYDVKM. V lost 4 bases, J lost 0 bases, and 20 bases lay in between. The CDR3 totals 18 residues. Written as DNA, the CDR3 is TGTGCCAGCAGTTCTGGAAAGAGGAGCCGACCCAGCACAGATACGCAGTATTTT. Protein sequence: CASSSGKRSRPSTDTQYF. The variable domain in full, with the rest retrieved from reference TRBV28 and TRBJ2-3, is DVKVTQSSRYLVKRTGEKVFLECVQDMDHENMFWYRQDPGLGLRLIYFSYDVKMKEKGDIPEGYSVSREKKERFSLILESASTNQTSMYLCASSSGKRSRPSTDTQYFGPGTRLTVL.

This chain links TRBV28 with TRBJ2-3, with TRBD2 matching 11 bases. CDR1 and CDR2 (germline): MDHEN, SYDVKM. The CDR3 runs to 15 residues. The CDR3 loop reads CAISRLAGSGDTQYF. For the CDR3, the DNA is TGTGCTATCTCCCGACTAGCGGGATCGGGTGATACGCAGTATTTT.

On this clonotype itself: A much larger clone lies a single base off, so this may be a read error. The CDR3 region is CASSDIGFYGYTF. CDR3 bases: TGTGCCAGCAGTGACATAGGTTTTTATGGCTACACCTTC. The chain employs TRBV6-6 and TRBJ1-2; D not certain. CDR3 length: 13 amino acids. Germline loops: CDR1 MNHNY, CDR2 SVGAGI (reference sequence). V dropped 5 bases and J dropped 5 bases, with 12 bases sitting between them.

J is TRBJ2-4 and V is TRBV2; the match to TRBD1 covers 8 bases. This CDR3 contains 16 residues. CDR1 is SNHLY and CDR2 is FYNNEI in the germline V gene. The junction had 19 bases not matched to a gene; V was cut back by 5 bases and J by 13 bases. Here the CDR3 DNA reads TGTGCCAGCAGTAGATCGCAGGACAGGGTCCCCCTGGAGCAGTACTTC. Encoded protein: CASSRSQDRVPLEQYF.